This TCR beta chain was captured in a study of shared clonotypes between healthy human individuals (dated by TCRdb to 2018 to 2020). Notes on the research overall: A few men and two women, aged 18 to 49 years, made up the cohort. For each donor, three plates each were used for CD4 naive and CD4 memory, two plates were used for CD8 naive, and one plate was used for CD8 memory. Blood TCR repertoires of about five healthy adults were deeply sequenced to estimate repertoire size and the extent of clonotype sharing between individuals. To increase sequencing depth and limit assay-specific biases, different laboratories used diverse techniques to prepare libraries and sequence TCR repertoires. Each donor's leukapheresis produced roughly between roughly 0.85 and 9.5 billion PBMCs.

What the research found in general, with its limitations: Only blood was sampled, and tissue TCR repertoires likely differ from those in blood. Because the study included only a small number of donors, the genetic and exposure-history diversity represented was limited. Naive subsets generally had larger estimated clonotype richness than memory subsets. Based on pairwise subsampling, the degree of clonotype sharing among donors was expected to be affected by sequencing depth. Sharing across a handful of donors was observed for 4.5% to 6.5% of naive CD4, 3% to 4% of naive CD8, over 2% of memory CD4, and approximately 0.41% of memory CD8 clonotypes. Compared with non-shared clonotypes, the clonotypes found in all four sorted-subset donors had higher generation probabilities. Incomplete sequencing was indicated by rarefaction of sorted-subset datasets, despite the large sequencing depth.

TCR CDR3 regions were amplified from genomic DNA by multiplex PCR using the deep immunoSEQ assay. Genomic DNA extracted from each cell subset was distributed evenly over all wells of several immunoSEQ 96-well plates, and each plate served as one replicate. Each replicate PCR for sorted subsets received about 0.2 ug genomic DNA, equal to around 32,000 T cell genomes. The purified libraries were quantified using a Qubit 3.0 fluorometer, sized with a Bioanalyzer 2100, and then quantified again using the KAPA Library Quantification kit. Every immunoSEQ 96-well plate was sequenced on a dedicated single-read 150-cycle Illumina NextSeq 550 flow cell. Processing in the source paper ran as follows. Because the immunoSEQ output held only junctional sequences and lacked quality scores, the filtering could not match the filtering applied to full-length reads. Sequences were annotated with PyIR, a Python wrapper for IgBLAST v1.9, using IMGT germline references to assign V/J genes and CDR3. Any read was removed if the V/J assignment was weak (E-value above 1e-6), the CDR3 was missing, or the read contained stop codons, out-of-frame junctions, or ambiguous translated residues. V3J clonotypes were defined by identical inferred V gene, J gene, and CDR3 amino acid sequence. Percentage overlap between repertoires was computed as shared unique clonotypes divided by the size of the smaller repertoire. RTK rarefaction, the Chao1 estimator, and Recon v2.1 estimates of unobserved clonotypes were used to assess repertoire richness. Generation probabilities were computed with OLGA for all TCRbeta clonotypes obtained by the gDNA method from several donors. As stored in TCRdb, this immuneACCESS dataset retains in-frame rearrangements with V and J assigned. A fraction of the clones does not appear; measured against another copy, unresolved V genes explain less than half of the discrepancy, and the remainder lacks a known reason. V, J and clone size are those of that table, while D and trimming were read from the DNA. The sample data list about 680,000 clones, and 74% of these were observed just once. The ten largest make up 1.5% to 2% of the sample.

With regard to this clone: Its binding antigen is unknown. Base qualities are not recorded, but no much larger clone differs from it by a single base.

V loses 4 bases at its end and J loses 10 bases; junction bases beyond the gene matches: 9. Based on the germline V gene (reference sequence), the CDR1 and CDR2 sequences are MNHEY and SMNVEV. The CDR3 sequence holds 15 residues, the cysteine and phenylalanine included. Only the CDR3 part of the read is kept: 45 bases, read in frame from the first base. The donors were healthy, HIV-negative adults who had no recently reported acute infections or vaccinations. Every donor was a Caucasian adult living in Nashville, Tennessee, USA. CD4+ T cells were enriched by magnetic negative selection, after which naive cells were positively selected on CD45RA and the negative fraction was taken as the memory subset. Blood was obtained by leukapheresis, after which PBMCs were separated by Ficoll-Histopaque density gradient centrifugation and cryopreserved in liquid nitrogen vapor phase. Analytical flow cytometry was used to check the purity and quantity of each magnetically sorted T cell population. Each sorted fraction had its genomic DNA isolated and then quantified by UV absorbance on a Nanodrop 2000c.

Sequencing input: memory CD4+ T cells sorted from blood. The sample's cell subset or site label is to be understood as: CD45RA-negative fraction. The sequence derives from a woman aged 25 to 45 in good health. This sequence uses TRBV27 and TRBJ2-1; 11 nucleotides in the junction match TRBD2. The CDR3: CASSSLAGAAREQFF. The DNA is TGTGCCAGCAGTTCACTAGCGGGGGCCGCTAGGGAGCAGTTCTTC.